This T cell receptor (beta chain) appears in the sequencing data of a study of T cell responses to AZD1222 COVID-19 vaccine. Generated by immunoSEQ multiplex PCR, the TCRdb table keeps only in-frame clones and is missing some. Among about 160,000 clones listed, 94% were seen once. The germline V and J ends were trimmed by 2 bases and 3 bases, with 10 bases remaining between them. CDR3 length: 14 amino acids. Germline assignment: CDR1 SNHLY and CDR2 FYNNEI. The genes are TRBV2 and TRBJ1-2; D is undetermined. This receptor was identified in an adult who received the AZD1222 COVID-19 vaccine. The sample was peripheral blood, taken 28 days after the second AZD1222 dose. The CDR3 DNA sequence: TGTGCCAGCAGTGAACAGTTGTCGGACTATGGCTACACCTTC. It specifies CASSEQLSDYGYTF.